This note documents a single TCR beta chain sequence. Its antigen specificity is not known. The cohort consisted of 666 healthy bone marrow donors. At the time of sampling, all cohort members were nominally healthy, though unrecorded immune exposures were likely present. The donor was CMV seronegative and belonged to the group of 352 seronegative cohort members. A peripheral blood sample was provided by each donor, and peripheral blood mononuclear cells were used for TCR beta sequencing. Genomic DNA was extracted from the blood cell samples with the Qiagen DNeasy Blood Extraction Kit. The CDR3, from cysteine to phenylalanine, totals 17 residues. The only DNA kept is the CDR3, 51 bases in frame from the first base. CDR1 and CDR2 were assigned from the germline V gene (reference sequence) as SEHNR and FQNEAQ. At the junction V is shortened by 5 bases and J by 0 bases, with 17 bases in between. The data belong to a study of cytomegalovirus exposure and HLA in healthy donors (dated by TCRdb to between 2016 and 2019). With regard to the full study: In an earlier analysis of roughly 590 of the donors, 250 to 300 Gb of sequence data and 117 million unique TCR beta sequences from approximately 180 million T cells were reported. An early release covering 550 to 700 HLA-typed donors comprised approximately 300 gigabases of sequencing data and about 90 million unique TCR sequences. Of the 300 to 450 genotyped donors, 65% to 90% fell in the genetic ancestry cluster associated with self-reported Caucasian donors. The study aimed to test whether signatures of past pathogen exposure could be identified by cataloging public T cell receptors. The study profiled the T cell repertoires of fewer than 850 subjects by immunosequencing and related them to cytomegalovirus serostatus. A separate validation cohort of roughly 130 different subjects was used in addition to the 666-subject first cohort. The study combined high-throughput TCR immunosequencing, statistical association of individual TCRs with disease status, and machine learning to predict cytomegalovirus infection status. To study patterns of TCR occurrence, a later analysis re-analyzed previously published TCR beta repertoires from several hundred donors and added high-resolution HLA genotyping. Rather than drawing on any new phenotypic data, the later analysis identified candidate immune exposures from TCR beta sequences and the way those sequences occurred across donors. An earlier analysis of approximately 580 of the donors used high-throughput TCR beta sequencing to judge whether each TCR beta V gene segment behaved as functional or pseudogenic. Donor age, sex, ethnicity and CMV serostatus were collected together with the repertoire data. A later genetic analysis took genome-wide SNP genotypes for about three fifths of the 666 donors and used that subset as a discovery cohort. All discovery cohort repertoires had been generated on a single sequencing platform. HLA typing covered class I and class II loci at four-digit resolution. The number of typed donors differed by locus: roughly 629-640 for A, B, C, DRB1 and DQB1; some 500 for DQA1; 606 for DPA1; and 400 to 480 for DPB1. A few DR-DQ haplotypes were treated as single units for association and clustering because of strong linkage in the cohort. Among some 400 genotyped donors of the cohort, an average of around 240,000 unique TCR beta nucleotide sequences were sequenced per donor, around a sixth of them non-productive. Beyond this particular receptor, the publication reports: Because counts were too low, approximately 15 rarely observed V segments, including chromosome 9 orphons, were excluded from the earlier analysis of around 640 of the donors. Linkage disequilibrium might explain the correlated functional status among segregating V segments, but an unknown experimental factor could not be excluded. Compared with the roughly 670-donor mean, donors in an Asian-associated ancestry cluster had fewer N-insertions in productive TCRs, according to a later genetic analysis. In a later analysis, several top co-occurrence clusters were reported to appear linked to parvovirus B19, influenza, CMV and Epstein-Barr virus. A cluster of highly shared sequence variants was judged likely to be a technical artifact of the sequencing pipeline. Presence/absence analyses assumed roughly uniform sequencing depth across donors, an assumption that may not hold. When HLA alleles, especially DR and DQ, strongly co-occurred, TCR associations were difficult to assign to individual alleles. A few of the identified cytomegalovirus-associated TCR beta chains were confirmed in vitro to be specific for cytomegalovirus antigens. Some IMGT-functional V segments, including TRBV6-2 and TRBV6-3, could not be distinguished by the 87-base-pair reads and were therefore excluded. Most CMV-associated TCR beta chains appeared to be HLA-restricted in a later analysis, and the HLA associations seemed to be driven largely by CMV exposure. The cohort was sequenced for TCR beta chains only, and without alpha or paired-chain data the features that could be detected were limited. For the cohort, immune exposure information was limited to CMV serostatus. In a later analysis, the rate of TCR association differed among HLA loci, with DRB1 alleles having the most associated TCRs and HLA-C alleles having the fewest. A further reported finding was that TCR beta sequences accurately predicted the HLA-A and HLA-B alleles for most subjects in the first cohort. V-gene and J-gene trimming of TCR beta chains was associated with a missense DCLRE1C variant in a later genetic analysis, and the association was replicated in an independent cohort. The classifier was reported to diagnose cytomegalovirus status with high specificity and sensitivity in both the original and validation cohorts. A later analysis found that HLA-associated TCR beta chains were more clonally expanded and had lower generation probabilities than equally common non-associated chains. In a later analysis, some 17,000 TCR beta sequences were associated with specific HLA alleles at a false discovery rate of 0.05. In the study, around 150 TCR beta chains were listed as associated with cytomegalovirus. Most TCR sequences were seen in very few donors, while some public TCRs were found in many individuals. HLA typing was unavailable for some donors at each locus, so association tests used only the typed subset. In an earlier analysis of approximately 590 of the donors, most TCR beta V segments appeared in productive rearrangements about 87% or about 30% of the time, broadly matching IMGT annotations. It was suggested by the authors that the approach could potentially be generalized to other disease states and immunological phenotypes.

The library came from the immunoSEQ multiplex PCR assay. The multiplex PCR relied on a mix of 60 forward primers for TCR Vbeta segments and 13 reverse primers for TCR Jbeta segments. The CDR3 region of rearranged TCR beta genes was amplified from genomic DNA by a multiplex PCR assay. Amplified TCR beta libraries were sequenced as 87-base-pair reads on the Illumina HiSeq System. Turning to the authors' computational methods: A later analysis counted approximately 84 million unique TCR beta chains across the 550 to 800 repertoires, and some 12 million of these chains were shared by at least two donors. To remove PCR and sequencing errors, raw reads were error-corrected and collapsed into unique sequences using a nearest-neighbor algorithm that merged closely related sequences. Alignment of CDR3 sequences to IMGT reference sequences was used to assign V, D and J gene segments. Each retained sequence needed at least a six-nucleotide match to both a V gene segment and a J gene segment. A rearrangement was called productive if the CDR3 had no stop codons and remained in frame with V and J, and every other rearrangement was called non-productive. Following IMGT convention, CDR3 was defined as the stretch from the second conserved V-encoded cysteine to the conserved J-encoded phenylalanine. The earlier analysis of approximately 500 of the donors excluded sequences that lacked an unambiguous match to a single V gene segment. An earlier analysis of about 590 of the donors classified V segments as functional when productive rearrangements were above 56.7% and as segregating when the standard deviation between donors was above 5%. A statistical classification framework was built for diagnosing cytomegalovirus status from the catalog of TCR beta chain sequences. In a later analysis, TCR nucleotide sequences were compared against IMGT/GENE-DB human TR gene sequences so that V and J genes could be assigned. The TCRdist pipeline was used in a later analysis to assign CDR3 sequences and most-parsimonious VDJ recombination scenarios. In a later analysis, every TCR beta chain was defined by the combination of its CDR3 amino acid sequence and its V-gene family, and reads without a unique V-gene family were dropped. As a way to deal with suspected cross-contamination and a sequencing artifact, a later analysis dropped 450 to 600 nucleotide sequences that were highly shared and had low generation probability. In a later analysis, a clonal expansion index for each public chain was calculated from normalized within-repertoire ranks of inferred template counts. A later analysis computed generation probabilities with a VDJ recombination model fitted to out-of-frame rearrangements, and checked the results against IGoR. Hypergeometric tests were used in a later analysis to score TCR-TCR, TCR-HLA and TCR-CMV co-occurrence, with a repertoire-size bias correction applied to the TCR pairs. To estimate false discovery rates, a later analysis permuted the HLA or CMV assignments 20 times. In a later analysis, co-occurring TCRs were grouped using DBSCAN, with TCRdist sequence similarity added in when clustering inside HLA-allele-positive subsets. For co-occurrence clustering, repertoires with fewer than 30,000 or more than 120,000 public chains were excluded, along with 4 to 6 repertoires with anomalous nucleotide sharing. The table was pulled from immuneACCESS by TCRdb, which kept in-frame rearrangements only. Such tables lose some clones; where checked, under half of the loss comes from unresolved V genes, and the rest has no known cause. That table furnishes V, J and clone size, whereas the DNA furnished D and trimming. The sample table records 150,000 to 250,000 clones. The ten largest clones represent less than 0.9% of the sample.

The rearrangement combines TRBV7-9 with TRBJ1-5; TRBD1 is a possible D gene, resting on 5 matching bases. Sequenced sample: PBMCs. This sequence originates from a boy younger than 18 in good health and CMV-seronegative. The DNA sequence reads TGTGCCAGCAGCATATCCACGGGGGGAAATAGCAATCAGCCCCAGCATTTT. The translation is CASSISTGGNSNQPQHF.